This T cell receptor beta chain was sequenced in a study of cytomegalovirus exposure and HLA in healthy donors. The PCR used 60 Vbeta and 13 Jbeta primers. Clones were sequenced by immunoSEQ multiplex PCR, and TCRdb holds only the in-frame ones, with some missing. The repertoire holds roughly 120,000 clones, with 70% to 75% as singletons. Germline V lookup: CDR1 LNHNV, CDR2 YYDKDF (reference sequence). The germline V and J ends were trimmed by 0 bases and 0 bases, with 12 bases remaining between them. The CDR3 runs 18 residues. Regarding this clone: What it binds is not known.

Study results and caveats: Data from an earlier analysis indicated that most TCR beta V segments were productive either about 87% or about 30% of the time.

Sampled while nominally healthy, donors likely had unrecorded immune exposures. This receptor was obtained from a woman aged 40 to 55 in good health and CMV-seropositive. The genes are TRBV15 and TRBJ2-6, with D possibly matching TRBD2 (6 bases). Sample: PBMCs. CDR3 bases: TGTGCCACCAGCAGAGACAGGGACTCATCCTCTGGGGCCAACGTCCTGACTTTC. This gives the protein CATSRDRDSSSGANVLTF.